Presented here are 10 T cell receptor beta chains from one specimen sequenced in a study of T cells in Graves' hyperthyroidism and ophthalmopathy. Amplification of TCR beta CDR3 regions was performed using RNA transcripts as template. HTBI primers drove first-round RT-PCR of the TCR CDR3. TCRdb reprocessed the multiplex PCR reads via MiXCR and lists one record per CDR3 protein. Of 350,000 to 400,000 distinct CDR3 sequences detected, roughly 14% appear once; the ten largest clones hold roughly 11%. Specimen: blood. The receptors stem from a woman aged 60-75 years with Graves' hyperthyroidism.

This clonotype appeared once. This chain links TRBV20-1 with TRBJ1-4; the match to TRBD1 covers 7 bases. The CDR3 is 15 amino acids. The V and J ends lost 3 bases and 7 bases, in that order; junction bases with no gene match: 11. Germline V gene sequence: CDR1 DFQATT, CDR2 SNEGSKA (reference sequence). CDR3 nucleotides: TGCAGTGCTAGCCGGGCAGGGGGGATCTTTGAAAAACTGTTTTTT. Translation gives CSASRAGGIFEKLFF.

In this sample, this clonotype turned up many times. The rearrangement links TRBV3-1 to TRBJ1-2; D uncertain. The V gene lost 3 bases and the J gene lost 3 bases, with 14 bases spanning the gap. Germline V CDR1 and CDR2: LGHDT, YNNKEL (reference sequence). This CDR3 comprises 15 residues. The CDR3 sequence: CASSHFDREYYGYTF. The CDR3, as DNA: TGTGCCAGCAGCCATTTTGACCGAGAGTACTATGGCTACACCTTC.

The rearrangement uses TRBV2 and TRBJ2-2; 9 bases agree with TRBD1. The germline V gene encodes CDR1 SNHLY and CDR2 FYNNEI. The CDR3 extends over 14 amino acids. J lost 4 bases, V lost 6 bases, and 3 bases had no gene match. The CDR3: CASRGTGSTGELFF. CDR3 nucleotides: TGTGCCAGCAGGGGGACAGGGAGCACCGGGGAGCTGTTTTTT.

V usage is TRBV30 and J usage is TRBJ2-1, with a weak D call TRBD2 (5 bases). The germline V gene encodes CDR1 GTSNPN and CDR2 SVGIG (reference sequence). V was trimmed by 0 bases and J by 12 bases, leaving 12 bases between them. This CDR3 is built from 12 residues. As DNA, the CDR3 is TGTGCCTGGAGTGTAGGTGGGAGTGGGCAGTTCTTC. Translated: CAWSVGGSGQFF.

This clonotype was observed many times. The J gene is TRBJ1-6, the V gene TRBV6-1, with D perhaps TRBD1 (5 bases). This CDR3 region has 16 residues. Trimming took 4 bases from V and 9 from J, leaving 19 bases between them. Germline CDR1 reads MNHNS; CDR2 reads SASEGT. In DNA form, the CDR3 reads TGTGCCAGCAGTGCTAGGGGCCGCGATAATAGTTCACCCCTCCACTTT. It codes for CASSARGRDNSSPLHF.

In nucleotides, the CDR3 is TGTGCCAGCAGCTCCCCCCGCTACGAGCAGTACTTC. Translation: CASSSPRYEQYF. The V and J genes are TRBV7-9 and TRBJ2-7, with no clear D. CDR1 is SEHNR and CDR2 is FQNEAQ in the germline V gene (reference sequence). The CDR3 totals 12 residues. The V end lost 4 bases, the J end lost 3 bases, and 7 bases lay between the germline ends.

Ten or more counts support this clonotype. This rearrangement joins TRBV20-1 to TRBJ2-5; 9 bases align to TRBD2. The CDR3 contains 14 residues. V gave up 1 base and J gave up 5 bases; unmatched junction bases: 5. The germline gives CDR1 DFQATT, CDR2 SNEGSKA (reference sequence). CDR3 nucleotide sequence: TGCAGTGCTAGAGTGGCGGGAGGGGGGGAGACCCAGTACTTC. Its protein is CSARVAGGGETQYF.

This clonotype was recorded many times. The chain employs TRBV18 and TRBJ1-1, with 10 nucleotides matching TRBD1. Germline V gene sequence: CDR1 KGHSH, CDR2 LQKENI. With 6 bases clipped from V and 4 bases from J, the junction kept 14 bases outside the gene matches. CDR3 length: 17 residues. CDR3: CASSPAPLTGGTTEAFF. In nucleotides, the CDR3 is TGTGCCAGCTCGCCGGCCCCCCTGACAGGGGGCACCACTGAAGCTTTCTTT.

This clonotype was detected ten times or more. This chain connects TRBV24-1 to TRBJ2-1; the D is unclear. The CDR3 spans 15 residues. V was trimmed by 12 bases and J by 0 bases, leaving 17 bases between them. Germline lookup yields CDR1 KGHDR and CDR2 SFDVKD. CDR3: CAAWNLITSYNEQFF. In DNA, the CDR3 is TGTGCCGCCTGGAATCTGATAACCTCCTACAATGAGCAGTTCTTC.

V gene TRBV20-1 combines with J gene TRBJ1-5; a weak D match, TRBD1 (6 bases). CDR3 length: 13 residues. Germline-derived CDR1 and CDR2 are DFQATT and SNEGSKA (reference sequence). Trimming stripped 6 bases from V and 2 bases from J, with 11 bases between. CDR3 loop: CSAQGGGNQPQHF. DNA for the CDR3: TGCAGTGCCCAAGGGGGGGGCAATCAGCCCCAGCATTTT.